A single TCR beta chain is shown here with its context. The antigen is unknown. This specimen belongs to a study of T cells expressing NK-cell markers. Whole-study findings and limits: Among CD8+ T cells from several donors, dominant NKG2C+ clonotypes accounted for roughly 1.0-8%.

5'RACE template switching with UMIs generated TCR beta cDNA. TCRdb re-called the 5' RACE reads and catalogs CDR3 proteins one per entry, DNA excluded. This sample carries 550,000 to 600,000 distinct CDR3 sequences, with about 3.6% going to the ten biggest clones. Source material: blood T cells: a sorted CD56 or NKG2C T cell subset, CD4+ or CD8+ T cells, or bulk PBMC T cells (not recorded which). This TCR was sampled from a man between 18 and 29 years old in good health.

The CDR3 reads CASSQVEGAYEQYF. The chain couples TRBV4-3 to TRBJ2-7; TCRdb gives TRBD2 as the D gene, but with no DNA this cannot be confirmed. Germline V gene sequence: CDR1 LGHNA, CDR2 YSLEER. There are 14 residues in the CDR3.